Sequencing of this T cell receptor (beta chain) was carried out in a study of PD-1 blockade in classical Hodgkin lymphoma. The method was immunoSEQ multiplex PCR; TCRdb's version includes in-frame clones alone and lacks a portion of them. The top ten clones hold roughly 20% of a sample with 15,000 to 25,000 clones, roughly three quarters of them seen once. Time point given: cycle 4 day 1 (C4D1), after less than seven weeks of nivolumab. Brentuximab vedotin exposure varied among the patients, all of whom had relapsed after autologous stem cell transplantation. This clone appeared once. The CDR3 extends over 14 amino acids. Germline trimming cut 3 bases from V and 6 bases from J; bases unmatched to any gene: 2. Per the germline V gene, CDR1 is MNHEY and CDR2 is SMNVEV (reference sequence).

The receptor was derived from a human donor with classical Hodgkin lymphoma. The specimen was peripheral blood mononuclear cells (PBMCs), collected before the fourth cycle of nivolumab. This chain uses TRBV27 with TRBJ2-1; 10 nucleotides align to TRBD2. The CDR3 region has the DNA TGTGCCAGCAGTTTCTTAGCGGGGGGCAATGAGCAGTTCTTC. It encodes CASSFLAGGNEQFF.